This is a list of T cell receptor beta chains from one sample in a study of CD8+CD57+ T cells in acquired aplastic anemia. TCRdb re-derived calls from the reads in MiXCR, one entry per CDR3 protein. Altogether some 210,000 distinct CDR3 sequences are present, approximately 57% being singletons, with the ten largest covering 25% to 30%. Sequencing was carried out using sorted CD4+, CD8+, or CD8+CD57+ T cells (not recorded which) from PBMCs. These receptors all come from a human donor in good health. The CDR3 runs from the conserved cysteine through the conserved F or W. D genes are given only for firm matches. Size values are once, few and many counts, or a class for expanded clones, and some rows have none.

CDR3aa | CDR3nt | j_gene | d_gene | abundance | v_gene
CASSLPLAISYNEQFF | TGTGCCAGCAGTTTGCCCCTAGCGATCTCCTACAATGAGCAGTTCTTC | TRBJ2-1 | NA | few | TRBV28
CASSLGGLEQYF | TGTGCCAGCAGCTTAGGGGGTCTCGAGCAGTACTTC | TRBJ2-7 | NA | many | TRBV5-1
CASSFPLREQYF | TGTGCCAGCAGCTTCCCACTACGCGAGCAGTACTTC | TRBJ2-7 | NA | few | TRBV7-9
CASSLGGTGVGEAFF | TGCGCCAGCAGCTTGGGAGGCACAGGGGTCGGTGAAGCTTTCTTT | TRBJ1-1 | TRBD1 | NA | TRBV5-1
CASSEKGAGYTF | TGCGCCAGCAGTGAAAAAGGGGCCGGCTACACCTTC | TRBJ1-2 | NA | NA | TRBV10-2
CATSDGSSYEQYF | TGTGCCACCAGTGATGGCAGCTCCTACGAGCAGTACTTC | TRBJ2-7 | NA | NA | TRBV24-1
CASSLGDTGELFF | TGTGCCAGCAGCTTAGGCGACACCGGGGAGCTGTTTTTT | TRBJ2-2 | NA | many | TRBV7-9
CASSLAVNEQYF | TGTGCCAGCAGCTTAGCAGTTAACGAGCAGTACTTC | TRBJ2-7 | NA | NA | TRBV7-2
CASSLNLAGGYEQYF | TGTGCCAGCAGCTTAAACCTAGCGGGGGGCTACGAGCAGTACTTC | TRBJ2-7 | TRBD2 | few | TRBV7-2
CASRQGGGQPQHF | TGTGCCAGCAGGCAAGGGGGGGGTCAGCCCCAGCATTTT | TRBJ1-5 | NA | NA | TRBV2
CASSYSPDSAEQYF | TGTGCCAGCAGTTATTCACCCGACTCTGCCGAGCAGTACTTC | TRBJ2-7 | NA | once | TRBV6-5
CASSYTWGGQETQYF | TGTGCCAGCAGCTACACCTGGGGAGGGCAAGAGACCCAGTACTTC | TRBJ2-5 | TRBD2 | NA | TRBV9
CASSLDSGFNYGYTF | TGTGCCAGCAGCTTAGATAGCGGGTTTAACTATGGCTACACCTTC | TRBJ1-2 | NA | NA | TRBV7-2
CASSVPARDRDNEQYF | TGTGCCAGCAGCGTGCCAGCGAGGGACAGGGACAATGAGCAGTATTTT | TRBJ2-3 | TRBD1 | NA | TRBV9
CASSLAGTGMYF | TGTGCCAGCAGCCTTGCCGGGACCGGCATGTACTTC | TRBJ2-7 | NA | NA | TRBV9
CSARRDIHNSPLHF | TGCAGTGCTAGACGGGACATCCATAATTCACCCCTCCACTTT | TRBJ1-6 | NA | NA | TRBV20-1